The 20 T cell receptor beta chains presented below share a single source sample, sequenced in a study of human T cells and chemical hapten exposure. TCRdb recomputed calls from the RACE reads with MiXCR, one row per CDR3 protein. Of about 380,000 distinct CDR3 sequences in the sample, 4.5% to 5.5% were seen once. Time point defined: pre-sensitization, week 0. Documented treatment: therapeutic diphenylcyclopropenone sensitization with weekly scalp DPC. Material: whole blood, obtained in connection with sensitization to the hapten diphenylcyclopropenone (DPC). These receptors all come from a woman aged 45-65 years with alopecia areata. Some clones in this sample may be carry-over from other donors' samples.

Concerning this clonotype: A much more abundant neighbour one base away suggests this may be a read error. The chain is built from TRBV5-1 and TRBJ2-7; D is possibly TRBD1 or TRBD2 (5 bases each). This CDR3 spans 13 amino acids. Germline CDR1 and CDR2: SGHRS and YFSETQ. CDR3 nucleotide sequence: TGCGCCGGCAGCTTGGAATGGGGGAACGAGCAGTACTTC. Amino acid sequence: CAGSLEWGNEQYF.

This rearrangement joins TRBV7-8 to TRBJ1-3, with 7 bases identical to TRBD1. Germline trimming cut 5 bases from V and 0 bases from J; bases unmatched to any gene: 4. Germline V gene sequence: CDR1 SGHVS, CDR2 FQNEAQ. The CDR3 is 15 residues long. The CDR3 spells CASSRTGNSGNTIYF. CDR3 DNA sequence: TGTGCCAGCAGCAGGACAGGAAACTCTGGAAACACCATATATTTT.

This clonotype was found many times. CDR3 sequence reads: CASRRDSEQYF. The CDR3 DNA is TGTGCCAGCAGGAGAGACAGTGAGCAGTACTTC. V usage is TRBV5-5 and J usage is TRBJ2-7; perhaps TRBD1 as D (5 bases). V was shortened by 5 bases and J by 7 bases, with 10 bases between the two germline ends. The CDR3 loop spans 11 amino acids. Germline V gene data show CDR1 as SGHKS and CDR2 as YYEKEE (reference sequence).

This clonotype was detected only a few times. The chain's CDR3 is CASSFHLRGLVSNQPQHF. The CDR3 bases are TGTGCCAGCAGCTTTCATTTGCGAGGCCTTGTTAGCAATCAGCCCCAGCATTTT. The V gene is TRBV7-9, the J gene TRBJ1-5, with unresolved D. CDR1 and CDR2 from the germline V gene are SEHNR and FQNEAQ (reference sequence). The CDR3 totals 18 residues. Trimming shortened V by 3 bases and J by 0 bases, and 18 bases separated the two germline ends.

This clonotype was counted ten times or more. V and J are TRBV14 and TRBJ2-3; no firm D call. The CDR3 is 13 residues long. Trimming removed 2 bases at V and 6 bases at J, with 9 bases between. The germline gives CDR1 SGHDN, CDR2 FVKESK. DNA for the CDR3: TGTGCCAGCAGCCAACCCCCCTGGGATACGCAGTATTTT. Its protein is CASSQPPWDTQYF.

There are many counts of this clonotype. The V and J genes are TRBV7-9 and TRBJ2-5, with 7 positions matching TRBD1. J lost 1 base, V lost 6 bases, and 11 bases had no gene match. The CDR3 has 16 amino acids. The germline V gene has CDR1 SEHNR and CDR2 FQNEAQ (reference sequence). The CDR3 nucleotides are TGTGCCAGCAGTTTTTGGACAGGACCCTTCCAAGAGACCCAGTACTTC. It translates to CASSFWTGPFQETQYF.

In its sample, this clonotype was seen a few times. This chain links TRBV6-6 with TRBJ2-5; D unclear. V was clipped by 8 bases and J by 1 base, with 8 bases between them. Germline CDR1 and CDR2: MNHNY and SVGAGI (reference sequence). CDR3 length: 12 residues. For the CDR3, the DNA is TGTGCCAGCTGGGTCGCCCAAGAGACCCAGTACTTC. Encoded protein: CASWVAQETQYF.

This clonotype was seen a few times. V gene TRBV27 combines with J gene TRBJ1-5, with TRBD1 matching over 8 bases. The V and J ends lost 6 bases and 4 bases, in that order; junction bases with no gene match: 11. Germline values: CDR1 MNHEY, CDR2 SMNVEV (reference sequence). This CDR3 has 16 residues. CDR3 sequence (DNA): TGTGCCAGCAGCCCGTCGACAGGGGATCTTAATCAGCCCCAGCATTTT. Protein: CASSPSTGDLNQPQHF.

Only a few counts were recorded for this clonotype. The chain combines TRBV6-1 with TRBJ2-7; TRBD2 matches 8 bases. Looked up from germline, CDR1 is MNHNS and CDR2 is SASEGT. The CDR3 is made up of 19 amino acids. The V and J ends lost 0 bases and 2 bases, in that order; junction bases with no gene match: 15. The CDR3 loop reads CASSEARLAGYSSPYEQYF. DNA for the CDR3: TGTGCCAGCAGTGAAGCTCGCCTAGCGGGCTACTCGTCTCCCTACGAGCAGTACTTC.

A note on this clonotype: This sequence may be a read error, since a much larger clone differs from it by one base. DNA for the CDR3: TGTGCCAGCAGCGTAGGGGACACTTTTAACACTGAAGCTTTCTTT. It specifies CASSVGDTFNTEAFF. V is TRBV6-6 and J is TRBJ1-1; D perhaps matches TRBD1 (6 bases). Per germline, CDR1 MNHNY and CDR2 SVGAGI (reference sequence). The CDR3 consists of 15 residues. V was trimmed by 6 bases and J by 2 bases, leaving 16 bases between them.

The sample holds many counts of this clonotype. The V gene is TRBV28, the J gene TRBJ2-1; D is perhaps TRBD2 (5 bases). V was shortened by 6 bases and J by 10 bases, with 10 bases between the two germline ends. CDR1 and CDR2 from the germline V gene are MDHEN and SYDVKM. This CDR3 has 11 amino acids. CDR3 sequence: CASRREREQFF. The CDR3 DNA reads as TGTGCCAGCAGAAGGGAGCGGGAGCAGTTCTTC.

This clonotype was seen a handful of times. The gene calls are TRBV7-9 and TRBJ1-1; 7 positions agree with TRBD1. Germline lookup yields CDR1 SEHNR and CDR2 FQNEAQ (reference sequence). The CDR3 has 13 residues. Losses at the gene ends were 7 bases for V and 3 bases for J; bases not matched to a gene: 5. The CDR3: CASTDRVYTEAFF. CDR3 DNA sequence: TGTGCCAGCACCGACAGGGTCTACACTGAAGCTTTCTTT.

This clonotype showed up just a few times. The CDR3 region is CASSRGLGYTF. The CDR3 nucleotides read TGTGCCAGCAGCAGGGGGCTTGGCTACACCTTC. The gene calls are TRBV7-6 and TRBJ1-2; 7 bases are shared with TRBD1. V shed 5 bases, J shed 7 bases, and the junction held 1 base outside the gene matches. CDR3 size: 11 residues. CDR1 is SGHVS and CDR2 is FNYEAQ in the germline V gene.

This clonotype was seen ten or more times. The genes are TRBV9 and TRBJ2-3; D call uncertain. Trimming removed 2 bases from V and 0 bases from J, with 7 bases in between. The CDR3 extends over 14 amino acids. Per germline, CDR1 SGDLS and CDR2 YYNGEE. The CDR3 region has the DNA TGTGCCAGCAGCGTCGTAGACAGCACAGATACGCAGTATTTT. Translated: CASSVVDSTDTQYF.

The chain carries TRBV7-3 and TRBJ1-2, with 9 bases that match TRBD1. The CDR3 has 16 residues. Germline assignment: CDR1 SGHTA and CDR2 FQGTGA. V lost 6 bases to trimming and J lost 6 bases; unmatched junction nucleotides: 14. The CDR3 DNA follows: TGTGCCAGCAGTAGAACTCCTGGGACAGGGCATAATGGCTACACCTTC. Translating gives CASSRTPGTGHNGYTF.

This clonotype was seen repeatedly, ten times or more. The rearrangement uses TRBV3-1 and TRBJ2-7; 8 positions match TRBD1. The germline V gene encodes CDR1 LGHDT and CDR2 YNNKEL (reference sequence). V lost 4 bases, J lost 3 bases, and 8 bases stayed unmatched. This CDR3 comprises 15 residues. The CDR3 sequence: CASSLGQGRGYEQYF. CDR3 nucleotides: TGTGCCAGCAGCCTAGGACAGGGAAGAGGCTACGAGCAGTACTTC.

A few counts support this clonotype. The chain is built from TRBV20-1 and TRBJ2-7; maybe TRBD2 (7 bases). Looked up from germline, CDR1 is DFQATT and CDR2 is SNEGSKA (reference sequence). Trimming left V 2 bases short and J 5 bases short, with 22 bases between. The CDR3 spans 16 residues. In DNA, the CDR3 is TGCAGTGCTAGATCTGGGGGGGGCCAGTCCGTCCACGAGCAGTACTTC. Translated: CSARSGGGQSVHEQYF.

This clonotype was seen many times. J is TRBJ2-5 and V is TRBV28; D is ambiguous. Looked up from germline, CDR1 is MDHEN and CDR2 is SYDVKM. V was trimmed by 2 bases and J by 5 bases, leaving 0 bases between them. The CDR3 loop spans 10 amino acids. CDR3 nucleotides: TGTGCCAGCAGTTTAGAGACCCAGTACTTC. Translating it yields CASSLETQYF. Looking up the rest from reference TRBV28 and TRBJ2-5 gives the full variable domain: DVKVTQSSRYLVKRTGEKVFLECVQDMDHENMFWYRQDPGLGLRLIYFSYDVKMKEKGDIPEGYSVSREKKERFSLILESASTNQTSMYLCASSLETQYFGPGTRLLVL.

This clonotype was detected many times. This chain connects TRBV20-1 to TRBJ2-3, with 11 bases aligning to TRBD2. Germline trimming cut 0 bases from V and 5 bases from J; bases unmatched to any gene: 10. CDR3 size: 17 residues. The germline V gene encodes CDR1 DFQATT and CDR2 SNEGSKA (reference sequence). CDR3 protein: CSARDRLAGGLRDTQYF. CDR3 bases: TGCAGTGCTAGAGATCGGCTAGCGGGAGGCCTCAGAGATACGCAGTATTTT.

This clonotype was seen only a few times. The germline gene is not matched at one end of the junction; a read error may be the cause. The rearrangement links TRBV12-3 or TRBV12-4 to TRBJ2-7, with 9 bases that match TRBD1. This CDR3 is built from 11 residues. CDR3 residues: CASSLGTGAIF. The CDR3 bases are TGTGCCAGCAGTTTAGGGACAGGGGCCATCTTC.